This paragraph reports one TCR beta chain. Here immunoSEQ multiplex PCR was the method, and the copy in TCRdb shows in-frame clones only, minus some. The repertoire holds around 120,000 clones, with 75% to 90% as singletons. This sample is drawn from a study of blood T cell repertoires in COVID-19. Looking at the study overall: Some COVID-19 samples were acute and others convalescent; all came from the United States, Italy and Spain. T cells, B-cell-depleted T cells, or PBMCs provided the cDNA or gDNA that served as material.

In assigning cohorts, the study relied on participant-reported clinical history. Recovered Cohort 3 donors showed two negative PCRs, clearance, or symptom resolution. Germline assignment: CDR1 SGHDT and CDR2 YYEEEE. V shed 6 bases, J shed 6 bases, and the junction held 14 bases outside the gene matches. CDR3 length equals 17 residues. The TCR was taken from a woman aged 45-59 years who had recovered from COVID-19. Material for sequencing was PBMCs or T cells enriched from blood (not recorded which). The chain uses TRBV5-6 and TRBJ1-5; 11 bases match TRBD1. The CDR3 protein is CASMLKGQGASGQPQHF. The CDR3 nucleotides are TGTGCCAGCATGCTGAAAGGACAGGGGGCCTCGGGTCAGCCCCAGCATTTT.